The clone carrying this T cell receptor (beta chain) was seen a few times. Original analysis: Amplification with reference gene primers provided the estimates of nucleated cell counts. Assay used: immunoSEQ multiplex PCR; TCRdb lists only in-frame clones, some missing. That table furnishes V, J and clone size, whereas the DNA furnished D and trimming. Among some 300,000 clones, roughly 86% were seen once, and the ten largest hold 2.9%. The data are from a study of blood T cell repertoires in COVID-19. Participants were aged about 18 to 90 years, lived in over 20 US areas, and enrolled virtually. The CDR3 sequence is 13 residues long. CDR1 LNHDA and CDR2 SQIVND come from the germline V gene (reference sequence). With 5 bases clipped from V and 3 bases from J, the junction kept 2 bases outside the gene matches.

The J gene is TRBJ1-1, the V gene TRBV19, with TRBD1 matching 8 bases. The TCR was taken from a woman aged 45-59 years who had been exposed to COVID-19. Specimen: PBMCs or T cells enriched from blood (not recorded which). The CDR3 sequence is CASSPTGDTEAFF. CDR3 bases: TGTGCCAGTAGTCCGACAGGGGACACTGAAGCTTTCTTT.